This T cell receptor (beta chain) was documented in a study of T-cell memory formation after mild COVID-19. Study overall: Clustering of TCRs was largely donor specific. Findings of the study overall: CD4+ contracting clones lay mainly in CM and EM, CD8+ ones in EMRA.

Germline V CDR1 and CDR2: SQVTM, ANQGSEA. This CDR3 contains 12 residues. Between the trimmed V and J ends, which lost 5 bases and 6 bases, there was a span of 13 bases. This clonotype showed up just once. Antigen specificity is unknown. TCRdb reprocessed the 5' RACE reads with MiXCR, giving one entry per CDR3 protein. Here the sample spans over 400,000 distinct CDR3 sequences, 20% to 25% being singletons. The sequence derives from an adult woman who had mild COVID-19 (a few samples of this study predate the infection). Cell type and time point are not known. The chain combines TRBV29-1 with TRBJ1-1; no firm D call. The sequenced sample was PBMCs or a T cell subset sorted from them (not recorded which). CDR3 loop: CSVNLLTAEAFF. The CDR3 DNA is TGCAGCGTTAATTTATTAACCGCTGAAGCTTTCTTT.